A single T cell receptor (beta chain) is shown here with its context. Its target antigen remains unknown. The input lacks base qualities; no much larger clone sits a single base away. The CDR3 has 17 amino acids, counting the end cysteine and phenylalanine. Just the 51-base CDR3 DNA is kept, in frame starting at base 1. Trimming costs V 4 bases and J 0 bases, and their ends lie 16 bases apart. The germline V gene provides CDR1 SGHTA and CDR2 FQGNSA. These data are taken from a study of CD8 T cells in Susac syndrome (dated by TCRdb to about 2019). Study-wide context: Among the Susac syndrome patients who were sequenced, clinically active disease was present in over 5 and clinical remission was observed in roughly eight. At blood withdrawal, Susac syndrome patients were therapy-naive, treated with corticosteroids (with IVIg additionally given to some), or treated with IVIg alone. Whether CD8+ T cell activation and differentiation in Susac syndrome was antigen driven was tested using repertoire sequencing. CD8+ T cell repertoire clonality was compared between some 12 healthy donors, some 14 Susac syndrome patients and some 15 multiple sclerosis patients.

Paper-wide results and their limitations: The study acknowledged that relatively few individuals were included in the TCR sequencing and HLA analysis. CD8+ repertoires in Susac syndrome showed clonal expansion, which was highest in CD8+ TEMRA cells and was greater in clinically active patients than in remitting patients. Sixteen Susac-specific public clones were identified in the total CD8+ repertoire, and 5 or 6 Susac-specific public clones were identified in the CD8+ TEMRA repertoire.

Peripheral blood CD8+ and CD4+ T cells from healthy donors, Susac syndrome patients and multiple sclerosis patients were profiled using high-throughput TCR beta sequencing. The Susac syndrome patients fulfilled recently defined diagnostic criteria for either definite or probable disease. Bulk CD8+ and CD4+ T cells were purified magnetically by negative isolation, whereas CD8+ TEMRA cells were enriched by FACS. Blood was drawn into EDTA tubes, processed within 24 hours, and PBMCs were isolated by density gradient centrifugation. PBMCs destined for TCR sequencing were cryopreserved in liquid nitrogen and later thawed in a 37 °C water bath. Purity of sorted or isolated CD4+, CD8+ and CD8+ TEMRA cells was at least 90%. RNA was extracted using the RNeasy kit, and about 0.5 to 1 microgram was reverse transcribed with random hexamers. TCR beta CDR3 regions were amplified with the immunoSEQ multiplex PCR assay covering 54 Vbeta and 13 Jbeta segments. PCR amplification bias was corrected using a synthetic template baseline for primer optimization and computational correction. The study's processing was this. Reads were annotated to V, D and J genes according to IMGT and were analyzed with immunoSEQ Analyzer, with only productive sequences retained. To calculate clonality, Shannon entropy was normalized by log2 of the number of productive unique sequences and then subtracted from one. For each patient and control, public and private clones were evaluated within the 100 most prevalent clones. Susac-specific clones were defined as absent from healthy and MS cohorts, 1052 published viral clones and other ImmuneACCESS disease sequences. Using fastp at Q25 and MiXCR, TCRdb reprocessed the public reads and kept productive beta chains. Each CDR3 protein appears once, grouped with its most common genes and DNA. The V and J calls reflect TCRdb's pipeline rather than the authors' work. This sample holds about 150,000 distinct CDR3 sequences; 85% to 95% were observed only once. Roughly 0.2% of the sample lies in the top ten.

This sequence was found in a human donor with Susac syndrome. The sample was CD8+ T cells from PBMCs. The V and J segments used are TRBV7-2 and TRBJ2-1; D gene: possibly TRBD2, on 6 matching bases. The sequenced DNA: TGTGCCAGCAGCTCGTTCGGGGAAGCGGGCTCCTACAATGAGCAGTTCTTC. The translation is CASSSFGEAGSYNEQFF.